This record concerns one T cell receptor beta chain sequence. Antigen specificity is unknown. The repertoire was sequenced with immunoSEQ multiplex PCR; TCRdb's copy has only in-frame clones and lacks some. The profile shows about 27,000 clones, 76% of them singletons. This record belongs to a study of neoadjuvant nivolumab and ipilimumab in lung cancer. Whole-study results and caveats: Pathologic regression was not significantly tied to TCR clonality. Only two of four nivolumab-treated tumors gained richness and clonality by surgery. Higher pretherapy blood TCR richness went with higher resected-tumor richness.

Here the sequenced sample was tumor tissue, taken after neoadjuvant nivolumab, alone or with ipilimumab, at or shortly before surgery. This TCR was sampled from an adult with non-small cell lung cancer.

The chain's CDR3 is CASSLDVFPRSVGSEQFF. The CDR3, as DNA: TGTGCCAGCAGCTTAGATGTTTTCCCCCGGTCTGTGGGGAGTGAGCAGTTCTTC. V gene TRBV13 combines with J gene TRBJ2-1, with a possible D match to TRBD2 (5 bases). The germline CDR1 and CDR2 sequences are PRHDT and FYEKMQ (reference sequence). CDR3 length equals 18 residues. Trimming left V 1 base short and J 9 bases short, with 25 bases between.